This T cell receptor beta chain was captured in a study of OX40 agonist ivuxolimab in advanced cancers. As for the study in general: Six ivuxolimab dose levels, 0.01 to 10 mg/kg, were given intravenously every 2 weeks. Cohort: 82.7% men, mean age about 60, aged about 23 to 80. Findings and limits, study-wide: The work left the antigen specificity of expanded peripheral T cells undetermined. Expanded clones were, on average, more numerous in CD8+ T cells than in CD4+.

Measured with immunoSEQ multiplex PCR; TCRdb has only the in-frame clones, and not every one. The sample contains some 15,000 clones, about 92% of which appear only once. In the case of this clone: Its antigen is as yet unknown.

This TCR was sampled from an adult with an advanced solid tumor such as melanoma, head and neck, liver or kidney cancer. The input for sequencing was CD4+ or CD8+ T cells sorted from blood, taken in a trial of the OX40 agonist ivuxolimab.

CDR3 residues: CASSQTITGGGYTF. CDR3 DNA sequence: TGCGCCAGCAGCCAGACTATAACAGGGGGCGGCTACACCTTC. The V call is TRBV4-1, the J call TRBJ1-2, with 9 bases aligning to TRBD1. Germline V gives CDR1 MGHRA, CDR2 YSYEKL. The V segment lost 3 bases and the J segment 8 bases; nucleotides outside the gene matches: 7. The CDR3 covers 14 residues.